The clone carrying this T cell receptor beta chain was seen more than once but under ten times. Its target is not known. The germline V gene has CDR1 LGHNA and CDR2 YSLEER. The V gene lost 1 base and the J gene lost 8 bases, with 11 bases spanning the gap. This CDR3 has 14 residues. This sample is part of a study of PD-1 blockade in classical Hodgkin lymphoma. Study-wide results and limits: Among the patients, those starting nivolumab under 1 year after ASCT were excluded. Healthy donors reportedly exceeded newly diagnosed patients in baseline TCR diversity. With respect to the repertoire differences, their causes, possibly disease activity or prior therapy, remain undefined.

The time point here: cycle 4 day 1 (C4D1), after less than 7 weeks of nivolumab. All patients experienced relapse after autologous stem cell transplantation, and brentuximab vedotin exposure was variable. Method: immunoSEQ multiplex PCR; TCRdb's copy keeps in-frame clones and lacks some. The table includes over 20,000 clones, approximately 85% detected once. This receptor was obtained from a human donor with classical Hodgkin lymphoma. The specimen comprised peripheral blood mononuclear cells (PBMCs), sampled before the fourth cycle of nivolumab. V gene TRBV4-3 combines with J gene TRBJ1-4; unclear D gene. CDR3 DNA sequence: TGCGCCAGCAGCCAAGGCACTTCCACGGAAAAACTGTTTTTT. Amino acid sequence: CASSQGTSTEKLFF.